The 13 T cell receptor beta chains in this list originate from one sample, sequenced in a study of immune evolution from preneoplasia to lung adenocarcinoma. Libraries were prepared by immunoSEQ multiplex PCR; TCRdb keeps only in-frame clonotypes and omits some of them. The sample includes 2,500 to 3,000 clones, approximately 79% of them seen just once. Sequencing input: FFPE invasive lung adenocarcinoma tissue. Every receptor here comes from a person aged 55-80 years with invasive lung adenocarcinoma.

This clone is a singleton in its sample. One junction end disagrees with the germline gene, perhaps due to a read error. J is TRBJ1-6 and V is TRBV27; D is undetermined. The V gene's germline CDR1 is MNHEY and CDR2 SMNVEV (reference sequence). There are 14 residues in the CDR3. The CDR3 spells CVSSFTTDNSPLHF. CDR3 nucleotide sequence: TGTGTCAGCAGCTTCACTACAGATAATTCACCCCTCCACTTT.

By share of the sample, this clone is large. V and J are TRBV11-3 and TRBJ2-2, with D hard to call. V shed 2 bases and J shed 0 bases, with 7 bases lying between them. The CDR3 runs to 15 residues. CDR1 is SGHNT, CDR2 YENEEA, per germline. The CDR3 region has the DNA TGTGCCAGCAGCTTACAGTCCTCGAACACCGGGGAGCTGTTTTTT. It is translated as CASSLQSSNTGELFF.

This rearrangement joins TRBV30 to TRBJ2-7, with 11 positions matching TRBD2. The V and J ends lost 2 bases and 3 bases, in that order; junction bases with no gene match: 6. CDR1 GTSNPN and CDR2 SVGIG come from the germline V gene (reference sequence). This CDR3 has 15 residues. Written as DNA, the CDR3 is TGTGCCTGGAGTCATCCCGGGACTAGCGGCTACGAGCAGTACTTC. Amino acids: CAWSHPGTSGYEQYF. The full variable domain, its missing parts supplied by reference TRBV30 and TRBJ2-7, is SQTIHQWPATLVQPVGSPLSLECTVEGTSNPNLYWYRQAAGRGLQLLFYSVGIGQISSEVPQNLSASRPQDRQFILSSKKLLLSDSGFYLCAWSHPGTSGYEQYFGPGTRLTVT.

V is TRBV6-1 and J is TRBJ1-4; 10 positions agree with TRBD1. CDR1 is MNHNS and CDR2 is SASEGT in the germline V gene. The CDR3 length is 14 residues. The trim removed 4 bases at V and 7 bases at J, leaving 3 bases unmatched. The CDR3 DNA reads TGTGCCAGCAGTGGGGGACAGGGGTTTGAAAAACTGTTTTTT. Residues: CASSGGQGFEKLFF.

The CDR3 protein is CASSLGERYGYTF. The CDR3 nucleotides read TGCGCCAGCAGCTTGGGGGAGAGGTATGGCTACACCTTC. V and J are TRBV5-1 and TRBJ1-2; no reliable D call. The V end lost 0 bases, the J end lost 5 bases, and 8 bases lay between the germline ends. Per germline, CDR1 SGHRS and CDR2 YFSETQ. The CDR3 covers 13 residues.

J is TRBJ2-1 and V is TRBV20-1; D call uncertain. Germline values: CDR1 DFQATT, CDR2 SNEGSKA (reference sequence). The CDR3 runs 11 residues. V lost 6 bases and J lost 3, with 6 bases in between. The CDR3: CSAVNYNEQFF. For the CDR3, the DNA is TGCAGTGCGGTTAACTACAATGAGCAGTTCTTC.

The chain has TRBV10-3 and TRBJ2-1; D may be TRBD2 (5 bases). CDR1 and CDR2 (germline): ENHRY, SYGVKD. CDR3 size: 14 residues. Trimming stripped 3 bases from V and 8 bases from J, with 14 bases between. The CDR3 here is CAISDGGQRDEQFF. CDR3 DNA sequence: TGTGCCATCAGTGACGGCGGGCAACGGGATGAGCAGTTCTTC.

The chain carries TRBV5-6 and TRBJ2-6; maybe TRBD1 (6 bases). This CDR3 is built from 15 residues. Trimming stripped 4 bases from V and 2 bases from J, with 10 bases between. The germline gives CDR1 SGHDT, CDR2 YYEEEE. The CDR3 region has the DNA TGTGCCAGCAGCCCAACAGGGACTGGGGCCAACGTCCTGACTTTC. This translates into CASSPTGTGANVLTF.

V is TRBV18 and J is TRBJ2-3, with unresolved D. V lost 2 bases, J lost 2 bases, and 14 bases lay in between. Germline V lookup: CDR1 KGHSH, CDR2 LQKENI. The CDR3 loop spans 16 amino acids. The CDR3: CASSPFPPGYTDTQYF. CDR3 bases: TGTGCCAGCTCACCATTTCCGCCAGGATACACAGATACGCAGTATTTT. Variable domain in full (rest from reference TRBV18 and TRBJ2-3): NAGVMQNPRHLVRRRGQEARLRCSPMKGHSHVYWYRQLPEEGLKFMVYLQKENIIDESGMPKERFSAEFPKEGPSILRIQQVVRGDSAAYFCASSPFPPGYTDTQYFGPGTRLTVL.

The V and J genes are TRBV18 and TRBJ2-7, with 7 bases identical to TRBD1. Germline CDR1 KGHSH, CDR2 LQKENI. The CDR3 sequence is 14 residues long. The trim removed 5 bases at V and 4 bases at J, leaving 8 bases unmatched. The CDR3 is CASSGDRERYEQYF. The CDR3 DNA sequence: TGTGCCAGCTCAGGTGACAGGGAACGGTACGAGCAGTACTTC.

This chain connects TRBV6-1 to TRBJ2-3, with TRBD1 matching over 9 bases. V lost 10 bases, J lost 4 bases, and 12 bases stayed unmatched. Germline CDR1 is MNHNS and CDR2 is SASEGT. CDR3 length: 15 amino acids. CDR3 sequence: CATGMGQGWADTQYF. The DNA of the CDR3 is TGTGCCACCGGGATGGGACAGGGTTGGGCAGATACGCAGTATTTT.

This rearrangement joins TRBV28 to TRBJ1-1, with D maybe TRBD1 (6 bases). The CDR3 extends over 14 amino acids. Germline V gene sequence: CDR1 MDHEN, CDR2 SYDVKM. V was cut by 1 base and J by 8 bases, with 14 bases left in between. The CDR3 DNA follows: TGTGCCAGCAGTTTATCGTCTTGGGGGGCGGAAGCTTTCTTT. Translating gives CASSLSSWGAEAFF.

CDR3 sequence reads: CASSRTEYSGELFF. The CDR3 DNA is TGTGCCAGCAGCCGAACAGAGTATTCGGGGGAGCTGTTTTTT. J is TRBJ2-2 and V is TRBV7-2; the D is unclear. The CDR3 consists of 14 residues. Trimming left V 5 bases short and J 8 bases short, with 15 bases between. CDR1 is SGHTA and CDR2 is FQGNSA in the germline V gene.